These 9 T cell receptor beta chains came from one sample sequenced in a study of cytomegalovirus exposure and HLA in healthy donors. This PCR relied on a set of 60 Vbeta primers and 13 Jbeta primers. The table came from immunoSEQ multiplex PCR; TCRdb's copy has only in-frame clones and leaves some out. Of over 150,000 clones listed, 80% are singletons. The sample was PBMCs. These receptors came from a man aged 25 to 45 in good health and CMV-seropositive.

Only one count was recorded for this clone. The chain carries TRBV30 and TRBJ2-3; 9 nucleotides align to TRBD2. V was clipped by 1 base and J by 4 bases; unmatched bases: 3. Germline V CDR1 and CDR2: GTSNPN, SVGIG (reference sequence). The CDR3 is 14 amino acids. The CDR3 DNA reads as TGTGCCTGGAGTGCTCAGCGGGAGGCAGATACGCAGTATTTT. Protein product: CAWSAQREADTQYF.

This chain uses TRBV2 with TRBJ2-7; 14 nucleotides align to TRBD2. The J segment lost 2 bases and the V segment lost 7 bases, leaving 7 bases of the junction unmatched. Germline CDR1 SNHLY, CDR2 FYNNEI. The length of the CDR3 is 16 residues. CDR3 DNA sequence: TGTGCCAGCACCCCGGGGACTAGCGGGGGACCCTACGAGCAGTACTTC. As protein: CASTPGTSGGPYEQYF.

The rearrangement links TRBV28 to TRBJ1-5, with 7 positions matching TRBD1. Trimming cost V 2 bases and J 9 bases; bases outside gene matches: 13. CDR1 and CDR2 (germline): MDHEN, SYDVKM. CDR3 length: 16 amino acids. This chain's CDR3 is CASSLQNRGPHRPQHF. CDR3 nucleotides: TGTGCCAGCAGTTTACAGAACAGGGGTCCACATAGGCCCCAGCATTTT. Supplemented by reference TRBV28 and TRBJ1-5, the full variable domain reads DVKVTQSSRYLVKRTGEKVFLECVQDMDHENMFWYRQDPGLGLRLIYFSYDVKMKEKGDIPEGYSVSREKKERFSLILESASTNQTSMYLCASSLQNRGPHRPQHFGDGTRLSIL.

CDR3: CASAWTGRQPQHF. The DNA for the CDR3 is TGTGCCAGCGCCTGGACAGGGAGGCAGCCCCAGCATTTT. V and J are TRBV27 and TRBJ1-5; 8 positions match TRBD1. There are 13 residues in the CDR3. The junction had 7 bases not matched to a gene; V was cut back by 8 bases and J by 7 bases. Germline-derived CDR1 and CDR2 are MNHEY and SMNVEV (reference sequence).

This chain links TRBV5-4 with TRBJ2-5, with TRBD2 matching 8 bases. CDR3 length: 16 residues. Germline V CDR1 and CDR2: SGHNT, YYREEE (reference sequence). The V and J ends lost 3 bases and 1 base, in that order; junction bases with no gene match: 8. This chain's CDR3 is CASSSSWSGGQETQYF. DNA of the CDR3: TGTGCCAGCAGCTCATCCTGGAGCGGGGGCCAAGAGACCCAGTACTTC.

The DNA for the CDR3 is TGTGCCAGCAGCTTAGTCGCAGGGGGTGCCTATGGCTACACCTTC. Translation gives CASSLVAGGAYGYTF. The chain employs TRBV11-2 and TRBJ1-2, with 7 bases lining up with TRBD1. V was pared by 1 base and J by 4 bases, with 6 bases of the junction left unmatched. The CDR3 is 15 residues long. Germline V gene lookup returns CDR1 SGHAT and CDR2 FQNNGV. Supplemented by reference TRBV11-2 and TRBJ1-2, the full variable domain reads EAGVAQSPRYKIIEKRQSVAFWCNPISGHATLYWYQQILGQGPKLLIQFQNNGVVDDSQLPKDRFSAERLKGVDSTLKIQPAKLEDSAVYLCASSLVAGGAYGYTFGSGTRLTVV.

The table lists this clone with a few counts. The chain combines TRBV6-6 with TRBJ1-1; D perhaps matches TRBD1 (5 bases). V was cut by 4 bases and J by 0 bases, with 9 bases left in between. CDR1 is MNHNY, CDR2 SVGAGI, per germline (reference sequence). The CDR3 length is 14 residues. The CDR3 DNA reads as TGTGCCAGCAGTTCGAGACAGTTGAACACTGAAGCTTTCTTT. Translating gives CASSSRQLNTEAFF.

The CDR3 is CASSLGGLVAQPQHF. CDR3 nucleotide sequence: TGTGCCAGCAGCTTGGGGGGGCTCGTCGCTCAGCCCCAGCATTTT. This chain uses TRBV5-6 with TRBJ1-5; D perhaps matches TRBD1 (6 bases). CDR3 length: 15 residues. The germline V gene encodes CDR1 SGHDT and CDR2 YYEEEE. Trimming cost V 0 bases and J 6 bases, with 13 bases left between them.

This chain connects TRBV5-5 to TRBJ2-7; possibly TRBD2 for D (5 bases). V dropped 0 bases and J dropped 0 bases, with 13 bases sitting between them. The CDR3 runs to 16 residues. Germline lookup yields CDR1 SGHKS and CDR2 YYEKEE (reference sequence). The CDR3 reads CASSLEVSSISYEQYF. CDR3 sequence (DNA): TGTGCCAGCAGCTTGGAAGTGTCTAGCATCTCCTACGAGCAGTACTTC.